This entry describes one T cell receptor beta chain. Clones were sequenced by immunoSEQ multiplex PCR, and TCRdb holds only the in-frame ones, with some missing. There are around 400,000 clones in the sample; 88% occur only once, and 1.4% lies in the top ten. These data come from a study of blood T cell repertoires in COVID-19. Study background: The samples span acute and convalescent COVID-19 from the United States, Italy and Spain.

With 8 bases removed from V and 5 bases from J, the gap between germline ends came to 15 bases. The length of the CDR3 is 13 residues. CDR1 and CDR2 (germline): MNHEY, SVGAGI. Input material: PBMCs or T cells enriched from blood (not recorded which). The chain combines TRBV6-5 with TRBJ1-1; TRBD1 is a possible D gene (6 bases). The receptor was derived from a woman between 18 and 29 years old who had been exposed to COVID-19. The DNA of the CDR3 is TGTGCCAGCGGCAGGGGAGCGGAAACTGAAGCTTTCTTT. This codes for CASGRGAETEAFF.